A single sample gave rise to the 15 T cell receptor beta chains below, sequenced in a study of Graves' ophthalmopathy and Graves' hyperthyroidism. Amplification targeted the TCR beta CDR3 regions, with RNA transcripts as the source material. Second-round multiplex PCR came after first-round RT-PCR with HTBI primers. TCRdb recomputed calls from the multiplex PCR reads with MiXCR, one row per CDR3 protein. The data hold 260,000 or so distinct CDR3 sequences, with around 50% observed a single time. The material sequenced was peripheral blood. These receptors originate from an adult man with Graves' ophthalmopathy.

The rearrangement uses TRBV6-5 and TRBJ1-3; tentatively, D is TRBD1 (5 bases). The germline V gene has CDR1 MNHEY and CDR2 SVGAGI. The CDR3 contains 15 residues. V was shortened by 2 bases and J by 1 base, with 9 bases between the two germline ends. The DNA of the CDR3 is TGTGCCAGCAGTTACACCCAGGGTTCTGGAAACACCATATATTTT. This gives the protein CASSYTQGSGNTIYF.

The J gene is TRBJ1-1, the V gene TRBV20-1, with D possibly matching TRBD1 (6 bases). The CDR3 has 14 amino acids. Trimming cost V 5 bases and J 6 bases, with 19 bases left between them. Germline assignment: CDR1 DFQATT and CDR2 SNEGSKA (reference sequence). CDR3: CSAPQNRETAEAFF. CDR3 DNA sequence: TGCAGTGCTCCCCAAAACAGGGAAACTGCTGAAGCTTTCTTT.

This clonotype was recorded a few times. This chain links TRBV5-6 with TRBJ2-7; 7 bases agree with TRBD1. Germline CDR1 and CDR2: SGHDT and YYEEEE. The CDR3 contains 15 residues. Trimming took 0 bases from V and 5 from J; bases not matched to a gene: 8. CDR3 loop: CASSLDSTGFDEQYF. CDR3 sequence (DNA): TGTGCCAGCAGCTTGGACTCGACAGGGTTTGACGAGCAGTACTTC. Together with reference TRBV5-6 and TRBJ2-7, the CDR3 gives the full variable domain: DAGVTQSPTHLIKTRGQQVTLRCSPKSGHDTVSWYQQALGQGPQFIFQYYEEEERQRGNFPDRFSGHQFPNYSSELNVNALLLGDSALYLCASSLDSTGFDEQYFGPGTRLTVT.

The V and J genes are TRBV10-3 and TRBJ2-2; unclear D gene. V was cut by 3 bases and J by 0 bases, with 8 bases left in between. The CDR3 sequence is 15 residues long. In germline, CDR1 is ENHRY, CDR2 SYGVKD. CDR3 DNA: TGTGCCATCAGTGATAAGGCTTCGAACACCGGGGAGCTGTTTTTT. Protein product: CAISDKASNTGELFF.

This clonotype was counted a few times. The chain couples TRBV7-7 to TRBJ2-2, with D possibly TRBD1 on 6 matching bases. This CDR3 spans 14 amino acids. The germline V gene has CDR1 SSHAT and CDR2 FNYEAQ (reference sequence). CDR3 coding DNA: TGTGCTAGCCGCGTTGGACAGTTCACCGGGGAGCTGTTTTTT. It specifies CASRVGQFTGELFF.

V gene TRBV20-1 combines with J gene TRBJ2-5; unclear D gene. The CDR3 runs to 13 residues. CDR1 and CDR2 (germline): DFQATT, SNEGSKA (reference sequence). Trimming left V 6 bases short and J 3 bases short, with 14 bases between. The CDR3 coding sequence is TGCAGTGCCCCTTCGACGGAGAAAGAGACCCAGTACTTC. This gives the protein CSAPSTEKETQYF.

This rearrangement joins TRBV2 to TRBJ2-1; 12 bases fit TRBD2. V dropped 3 bases and J dropped 5; count of bases not matched to a gene: 2. Germline CDR1 SNHLY, CDR2 FYNNEI. The CDR3 totals 15 residues. The chain's CDR3 is CASSDSSGGDNEQFF. The DNA for the CDR3 is TGTGCCAGCAGTGATTCTAGCGGGGGGGACAATGAGCAGTTCTTC.

In its sample, this clonotype was seen a few times. V usage is TRBV7-9 and J usage is TRBJ1-1; 7 nucleotides agree with TRBD1. Germline V CDR1 and CDR2: SEHNR, FQNEAQ (reference sequence). The CDR3 has 15 amino acids. V was clipped by 3 bases and J by 1 base; unmatched bases: 5. The CDR3 coding sequence is TGTGCCAGCAGCTTGAGACAGGGAGGGAACACTGAAGCTTTCTTT. This sequence encodes CASSLRQGGNTEAFF.

This clonotype was recorded a few times. CDR3 sequence: CASSRTLHNSPLHF. The CDR3 DNA follows: TGTGCCAGCAGTCGGACATTACATAATTCACCCCTCCACTTT. The chain recombines TRBV2 with TRBJ1-6; perhaps TRBD1 as D (5 bases). Per the germline V gene, CDR1 is SNHLY and CDR2 is FYNNEI. Trimming pared 5 bases from V and 5 bases from J, leaving 10 bases between. The length of the CDR3 is 14 residues.

The CDR3 DNA follows: TGCAGTGCTAGAGTGGACCGCAATGAAAAACTGTTTTTT. Protein product: CSARVDRNEKLFF. V usage is TRBV20-1 and J usage is TRBJ1-4; no clear D. The germline CDR1 and CDR2 sequences are DFQATT and SNEGSKA (reference sequence). With 1 base removed from V and 5 bases from J, the gap between germline ends came to 8 bases. The CDR3 consists of 13 residues.

This clonotype has more than one count but fewer than ten. The chain carries TRBV7-2 and TRBJ2-7; 13 bases line up with TRBD2. Germline CDR1 is SGHTA and CDR2 is FQGNSA. The CDR3 extends over 17 amino acids. J gave up 2 bases and V 1 base, and 5 bases lay outside the gene matches. In nucleotides, the CDR3 is TGTGCCAGCAGCTTAGATTCTGGACTAGCGGGAGCCTACGAGCAGTACTTC. Amino acids: CASSLDSGLAGAYEQYF. Looking up the rest from reference TRBV7-2 and TRBJ2-7 gives the full variable domain: GAGVSQSPSNKVTEKGKDVELRCDPISGHTALYWYRQSLGQGLEFLIYFQGNSAPDKSGLPSDRFSAERTGGSVSTLTIQRTQQEDSAVYLCASSLDSGLAGAYEQYFGPGTRLTVT.

This clonotype was seen more than once but under ten times. This chain uses TRBV12-3 or TRBV12-4 with TRBJ1-2, with 10 positions matching TRBD1. This CDR3 has 15 residues. The V segment lost 3 bases and the J segment 7 bases; nucleotides outside the gene matches: 8. The CDR3 nucleotides are TGTGCCAGCAGTTTCACGACAGGGGGCACAGCTGGCTACACCTTC. Translating it yields CASSFTTGGTAGYTF.

CDR3 residues: CASRSNTEAFF. CDR3 nucleotide sequence: TGTGCCAGCAGGTCGAACACTGAAGCTTTCTTT. The chain links TRBV28 to TRBJ1-1, with unresolved D. Germline CDR1 MDHEN, CDR2 SYDVKM. The CDR3 spans 11 residues. Trimming stripped 6 bases from V and 1 base from J, with 3 bases between.

This rearrangement joins TRBV11-2 to TRBJ2-5; 10 bases fit TRBD1. The CDR3 covers 14 residues. Germline V gives CDR1 SGHAT, CDR2 FQNNGV. Germline trimming cut 7 bases from V and 3 bases from J; bases unmatched to any gene: 5. The DNA of the CDR3 is TGTGCCAGCATTCGGGACAGGGGTGAAGAGACCCAGTACTTC. It specifies CASIRDRGEETQYF.

This rearrangement joins TRBV28 to TRBJ2-7; D gene uncertain. Trimming cost V 7 bases and J 2 bases, with 9 bases left between them. The germline gives CDR1 MDHEN, CDR2 SYDVKM. This CDR3 has 12 amino acids. The CDR3 protein is CASTSPPYEQYF. CDR3 nucleotide sequence: TGTGCCAGCACCTCCCCTCCCTACGAGCAGTACTTC.